These 14 T cell receptor beta chains were all obtained from the same sample, sequenced in a study of immune heterogeneity within non-small cell lung tumors. Multiplex PCR (32 V and 13 J primers) was used to amplify the TCR beta CDR3. Using its own MiXCR run on the multiplex PCR reads, TCRdb lists one record per CDR3 protein. The sample yields more than 1,500 distinct CDR3 sequences, roughly 30% seen once. Template was bulk tumor genomic DNA, 550 to 650 ng per sample. During surgery, several far-apart biopsies were obtained from every primary tumor. Newly diagnosed with untreated non-small cell lung cancer, the patients underwent curative surgery. Sequencing was carried out using lung tumor tissue. Source of these receptors: a man between 60 and 75 years old with non-small cell lung cancer.

Comment on this clonotype: At one boundary the junction diverges from the germline segment, which might be a read error. This chain joins TRBV3-1 and TRBJ1-1, with TRBD1 matching 10 bases. The CDR3 contains 14 residues. From germline, CDR1 is LGHDT and CDR2 YNNKEL (reference sequence). The CDR3 DNA reads as TGTGCCAGCACTCTGGGGACAGGGGTCACTGAAGCTTTATTT. It codes for CASTLGTGVTEALF. Full variable domain (missing parts from reference TRBV3-1 and TRBJ1-1): DTAVSQTPKYLVTQMGNDKSIKCEQNLGHDTMYWYKQDSKKFLKIMFSYNNKELIINETVPNRFSPKSPDKAHLNLHINSLELGDSAVYFCASTLGTGVTEALFGQGTRLTVV.

This clonotype was seen more than once but under ten times. The rearrangement joins TRBV10-3 to TRBJ2-1; the match to TRBD2 covers 10 bases. There are 15 residues in the CDR3. Germline-derived CDR1 and CDR2 are ENHRY and SYGVKD. Trimming removed 8 bases from V and 4 bases from J; junction bases left unmatched: 8. The DNA for the CDR3 is TGTGCCATCGGACGGAGCGGGGGGGTATACAATGAGCAGTTCTTC. The encoded protein is CAIGRSGGVYNEQFF.

The chain recombines TRBV27 with TRBJ2-1; the match to TRBD2 covers 7 bases. V gave up 2 bases and J gave up 9 bases; unmatched junction bases: 7. This CDR3 has 14 amino acids. Germline-derived CDR1 and CDR2 are MNHEY and SMNVEV (reference sequence). CDR3 DNA: TGTGCCAGCAGTTTAGAAGCTGGGAGGGCTGAGCAGTTCTTC. Its protein is CASSLEAGRAEQFF.

The chain recombines TRBV6-1 with TRBJ2-2, with 9 nucleotides matching TRBD2. The CDR3 contains 19 residues. V lost 6 bases, J lost 0 bases, and 14 bases stayed unmatched. Germline CDR1 and CDR2: MNHNS and SASEGT. The CDR3 sequence: CASRSKPGLAGPNTGELFF. The DNA for the CDR3 is TGTGCCAGCAGATCAAAACCCGGGCTAGCGGGGCCGAACACCGGGGAGCTGTTTTTT.

A few counts support this clonotype. The chain uses TRBV6-4 and TRBJ2-1; no clear D gene. Germline values: CDR1 MRHNA, CDR2 SNTAGT. CDR3 length: 11 residues. Trimming took 6 bases from V and 7 from J, leaving 7 bases between them. CDR3 coding DNA: TGTGCCAGCAGATTTAGGAATGAGCAGTTCTTC. Its protein is CASRFRNEQFF.

The rearrangement links TRBV3-1 to TRBJ1-5, with a tentative D call TRBD1 (5 bases). Germline V CDR1 and CDR2: LGHDT, YNNKEL (reference sequence). CDR3 length: 15 residues. V was trimmed by 1 base and J by 6 bases, leaving 13 bases between them. DNA of the CDR3: TGTGCCAGCAGCCAAGTAATGGGACCAGGTCAGCCCCAGCATTTT. Translation gives CASSQVMGPGQPQHF.

The gene calls are TRBV11-3 and TRBJ2-2; D remains unclear. Per germline, CDR1 SGHNT and CDR2 YENEEA. Trimming removed 1 base at V and 8 bases at J, with 8 bases between. The CDR3 contains 13 residues. CDR3: CASSLGYGGELFF. DNA for the CDR3: TGTGCCAGCAGCTTAGGCTACGGAGGGGAGCTGTTTTTT.

In regard to this clonotype: At one boundary the junction diverges from the germline segment, which might be a read error. The genes are TRBV29-1 and TRBJ2-1; D gene uncertain. The V gene's germline CDR1 is SQVTM and CDR2 ANQGSEA. The CDR3 contains 13 residues. CDR3 sequence (DNA): TGCAGCGCTGACATAAAGCCTGTCAATGATCAGTTCTTC. This sequence encodes CSADIKPVNDQFF.

The genes are TRBV30 and TRBJ2-5; no clear D. Germline CDR1 GTSNPN, CDR2 SVGIG (reference sequence). The germline V and J ends were trimmed by 0 bases and 3 bases, with 8 bases remaining between them. The length of the CDR3 is 13 residues. The CDR3 spells CAWSVDGKETQYF. The CDR3 nucleotides are TGTGCCTGGAGTGTAGATGGTAAAGAGACCCAGTACTTC.

The gene calls are TRBV18 and TRBJ2-7, with D perhaps matching TRBD2 (6 bases). The CDR3 totals 12 residues. V lost 4 bases and J lost 7, with 11 bases in between. Per the germline V gene, CDR1 is KGHSH and CDR2 is LQKENI. CDR3 sequence: CASSRGEVEQYF. In DNA, the CDR3 is TGTGCCAGCTCACGAGGGGAGGTGGAGCAGTACTTC.

In regard to this clonotype: This could be a read error, since a much larger clone is one nucleotide away. Without the conserved terminal phenylalanine or tryptophan, this CDR3 likely stems from a read error. The chain carries TRBV6-2 or TRBV6-3 and TRBJ1-5; D unclear. The CDR3 runs 14 residues. V was pared by 6 bases and J by 7 bases, with 16 bases between. Germline CDR1 and CDR2: MNHEY and SVGEGT. CDR3 loop: CASSQPGGSQPQHL. CDR3 DNA: TGTGCCAGCAGCCAGCCTGGAGGGTCCCAGCCCCAGCATCTT.

This clonotype was observed a handful of times. The V gene is TRBV7-9, the J gene TRBJ1-2; 7 bases agree with TRBD1. The CDR3 runs to 15 residues. The V segment lost 1 base and the J segment 4 bases; nucleotides outside the gene matches: 6. Germline-derived CDR1 and CDR2 are SEHNR and FQNEAQ (reference sequence). CDR3 loop: CASSLGGQPLYGYTF. The CDR3 DNA sequence: TGTGCCAGCAGCTTAGGGGGACAGCCCCTCTATGGCTACACCTTC.

This clonotype showed up just once. The chain recombines TRBV6-4 with TRBJ2-1; 8 bases match TRBD2. This CDR3 spans 14 amino acids. V was clipped by 5 bases and J by 9 bases; unmatched bases: 9. CDR1 is MRHNA and CDR2 is SNTAGT in the germline V gene. CDR3 DNA: TGTGCCAGCAGTACCGGGACTAGTAATGGTGAGCAGTTCTTC. It codes for CASSTGTSNGEQFF.

Notes on this clonotype: A clone one base away is much larger, so this may be a read error. The chain has TRBV6-1 and TRBJ1-4; TRBD1 agrees at 7 bases. Germline values: CDR1 MNHNS, CDR2 SASEGT. Germline trimming cut 10 bases from V and 7 bases from J; bases unmatched to any gene: 9. The CDR3 has 13 amino acids. The CDR3 coding sequence is TGTGCCATCAGACAGGGCGAAGGTGAAAAACTGTTTTTT. Translation gives CAIRQGEGEKLFF.